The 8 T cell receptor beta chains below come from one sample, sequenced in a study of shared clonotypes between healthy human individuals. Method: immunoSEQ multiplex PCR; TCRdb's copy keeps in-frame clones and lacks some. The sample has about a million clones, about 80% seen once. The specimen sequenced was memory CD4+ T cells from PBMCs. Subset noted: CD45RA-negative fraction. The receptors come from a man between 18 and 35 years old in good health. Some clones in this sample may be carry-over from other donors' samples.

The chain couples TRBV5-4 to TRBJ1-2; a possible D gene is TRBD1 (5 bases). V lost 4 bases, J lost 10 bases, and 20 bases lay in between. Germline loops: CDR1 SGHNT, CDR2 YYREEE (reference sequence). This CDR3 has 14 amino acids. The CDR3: CASSAPRAQGTYTF. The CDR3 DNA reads TGTGCCAGCAGCGCGCCGAGGGCCCAGGGAACCTACACCTTC.

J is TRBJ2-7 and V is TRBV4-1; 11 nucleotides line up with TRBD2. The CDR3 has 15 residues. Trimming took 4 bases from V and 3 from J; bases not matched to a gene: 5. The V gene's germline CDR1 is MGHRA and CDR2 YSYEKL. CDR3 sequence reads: CASSRGLAVLYEQYF. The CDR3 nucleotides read TGCGCCAGCAGCCGGGGACTAGCGGTACTCTACGAGCAGTACTTC.

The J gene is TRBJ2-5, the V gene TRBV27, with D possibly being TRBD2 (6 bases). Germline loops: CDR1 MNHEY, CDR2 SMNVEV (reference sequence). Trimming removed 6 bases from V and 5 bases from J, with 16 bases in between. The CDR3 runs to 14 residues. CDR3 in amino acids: CASRRDFSGETQYF. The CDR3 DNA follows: TGTGCCAGCAGGCGGGACTTTTCGGGGGAGACCCAGTACTTC.

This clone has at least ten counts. Here the CDR3 reads CASSPRTITDTQYF. CDR3 bases: TGTGCCAGCAGCCCCCGGACTATCACAGATACGCAGTATTTT. The rearrangement joins TRBV9 to TRBJ2-3; D is perhaps TRBD2 (6 bases). V dropped 4 bases and J dropped 2 bases, with 11 bases sitting between them. The CDR3 extends over 14 amino acids. Germline CDR1 and CDR2: SGDLS and YYNGEE.

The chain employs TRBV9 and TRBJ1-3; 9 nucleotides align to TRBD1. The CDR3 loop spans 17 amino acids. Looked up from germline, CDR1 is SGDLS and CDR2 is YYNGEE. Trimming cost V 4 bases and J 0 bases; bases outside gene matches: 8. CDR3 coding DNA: TGTGCCAGCAGCCCAAGGGGGGGACAGGGCTCTGGAAACACCATATATTTT. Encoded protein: CASSPRGGQGSGNTIYF.

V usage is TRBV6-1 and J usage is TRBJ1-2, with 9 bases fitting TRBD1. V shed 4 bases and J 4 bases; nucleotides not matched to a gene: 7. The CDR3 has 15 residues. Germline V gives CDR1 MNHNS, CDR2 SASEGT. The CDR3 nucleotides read TGTGCCAGCAGTGTCAGGACAGGGGCCCCCTATGGCTACACCTTC. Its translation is CASSVRTGAPYGYTF.

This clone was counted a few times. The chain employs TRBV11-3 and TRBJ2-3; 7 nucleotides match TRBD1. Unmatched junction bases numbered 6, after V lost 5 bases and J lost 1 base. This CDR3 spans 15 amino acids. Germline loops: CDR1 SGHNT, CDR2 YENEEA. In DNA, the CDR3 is TGTGCCAGCAGCGCCCGACAGGGAGGCACAGATACGCAGTATTTT. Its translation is CASSARQGGTDTQYF. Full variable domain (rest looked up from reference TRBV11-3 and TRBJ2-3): EAGVVQSPRYKIIEKKQPVAFWCNPISGHNTLYWYLQNLGQGPELLIRYENEEAVDDSQLPKDRFSAERLKGVDSTLKIQPAELGDSAVYLCASSARQGGTDTQYFGPGTRLTVL.

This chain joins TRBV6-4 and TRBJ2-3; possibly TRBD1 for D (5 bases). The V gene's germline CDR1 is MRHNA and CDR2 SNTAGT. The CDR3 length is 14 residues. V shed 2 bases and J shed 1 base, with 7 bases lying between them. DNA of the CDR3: TGTGCCAGCAGTGACGTGACAGGCACAGATACGCAGTATTTT. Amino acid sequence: CASSDVTGTDTQYF.